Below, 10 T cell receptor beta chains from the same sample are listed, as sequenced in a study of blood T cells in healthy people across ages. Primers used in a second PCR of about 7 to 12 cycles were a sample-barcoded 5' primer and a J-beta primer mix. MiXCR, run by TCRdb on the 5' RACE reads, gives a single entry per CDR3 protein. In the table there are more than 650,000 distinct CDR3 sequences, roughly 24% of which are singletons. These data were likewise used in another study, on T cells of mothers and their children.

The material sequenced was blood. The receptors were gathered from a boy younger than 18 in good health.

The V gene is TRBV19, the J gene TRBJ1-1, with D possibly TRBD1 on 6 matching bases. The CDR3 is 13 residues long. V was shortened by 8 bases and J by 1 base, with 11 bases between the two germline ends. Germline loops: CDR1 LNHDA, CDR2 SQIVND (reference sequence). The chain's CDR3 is CASHRDPNTEAFF. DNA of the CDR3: TGTGCCAGTCACAGGGATCCGAACACTGAAGCTTTCTTT.

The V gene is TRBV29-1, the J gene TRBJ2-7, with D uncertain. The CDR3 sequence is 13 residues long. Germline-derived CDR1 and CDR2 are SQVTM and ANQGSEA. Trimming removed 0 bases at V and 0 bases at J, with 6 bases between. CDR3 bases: TGCAGCGTTGAAGATCCGTTCTCCTACGAGCAGTACTTC. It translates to CSVEDPFSYEQYF.

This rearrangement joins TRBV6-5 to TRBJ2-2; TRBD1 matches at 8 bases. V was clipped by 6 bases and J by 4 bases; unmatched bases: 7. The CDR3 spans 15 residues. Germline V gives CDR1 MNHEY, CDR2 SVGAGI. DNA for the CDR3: TGTGCCAGCAGGACCGATACAGGGGGCACCGGGGAGCTGTTTTTT. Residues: CASRTDTGGTGELFF.

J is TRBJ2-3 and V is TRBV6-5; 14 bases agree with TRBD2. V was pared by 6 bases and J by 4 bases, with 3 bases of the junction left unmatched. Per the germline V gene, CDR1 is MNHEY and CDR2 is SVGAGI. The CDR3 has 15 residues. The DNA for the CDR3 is TGTGCCAGCAGCCAGGGACTAGCGGGAGCAGATACGCAGTATTTT. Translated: CASSQGLAGADTQYF.

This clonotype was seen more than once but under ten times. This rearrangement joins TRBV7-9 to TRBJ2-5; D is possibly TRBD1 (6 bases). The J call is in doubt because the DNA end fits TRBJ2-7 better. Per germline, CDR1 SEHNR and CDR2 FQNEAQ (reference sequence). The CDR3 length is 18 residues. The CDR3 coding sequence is TGTGCCAGCAGCTCCTATAACAGGGACACAGGCTGGGCCTACGAGCAGTACTTC. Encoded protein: CASSSYNRDTGWAYEQYF.

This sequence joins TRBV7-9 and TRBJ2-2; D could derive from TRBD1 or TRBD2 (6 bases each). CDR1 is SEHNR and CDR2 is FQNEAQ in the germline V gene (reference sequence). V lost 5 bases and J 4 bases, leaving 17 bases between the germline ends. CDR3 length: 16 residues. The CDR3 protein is CASSPVGGQSTGELFF. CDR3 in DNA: TGTGCCAGCAGCCCCGTAGGGGGGCAATCCACCGGGGAGCTGTTTTTT.

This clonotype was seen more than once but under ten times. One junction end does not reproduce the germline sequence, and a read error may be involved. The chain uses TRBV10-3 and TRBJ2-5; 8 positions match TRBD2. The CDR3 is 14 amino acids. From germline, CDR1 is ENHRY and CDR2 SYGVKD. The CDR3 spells CATLAGGGWETRYF. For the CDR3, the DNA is TGTGCCACGCTGGCGGGGGGAGGCTGGGAGACCCGGTACTTC.

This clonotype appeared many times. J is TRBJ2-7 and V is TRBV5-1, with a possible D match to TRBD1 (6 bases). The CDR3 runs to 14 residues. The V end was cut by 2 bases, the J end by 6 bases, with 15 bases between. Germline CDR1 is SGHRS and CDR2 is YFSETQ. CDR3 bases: TGCGCCAGCAGCTTCCAACAGGGCTCTGGCGAGCAGTACTTC. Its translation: CASSFQQGSGEQYF. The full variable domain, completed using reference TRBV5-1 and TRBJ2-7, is KAGVTQTPRYLIKTRGQQVTLSCSPISGHRSVSWYQQTPGQGLQFLFEYFSETQRNKGNFPGRFSGRQFSNSRSEMNVSTLELGDSALYLCASSFQQGSGEQYFGPGTRLTVT.

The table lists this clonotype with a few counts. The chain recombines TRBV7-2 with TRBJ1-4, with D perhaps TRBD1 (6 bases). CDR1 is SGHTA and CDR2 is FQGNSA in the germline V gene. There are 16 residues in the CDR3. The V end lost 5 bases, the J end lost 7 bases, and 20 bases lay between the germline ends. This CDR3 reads CASSAETGFWGEKLFF. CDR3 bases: TGTGCCAGCAGCGCAGAAACAGGGTTTTGGGGTGAAAAACTGTTTTTT.

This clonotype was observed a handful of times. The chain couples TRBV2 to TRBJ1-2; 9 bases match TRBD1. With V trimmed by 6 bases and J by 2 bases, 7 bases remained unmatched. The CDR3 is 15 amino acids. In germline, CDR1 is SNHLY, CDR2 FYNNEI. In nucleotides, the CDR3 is TGTGCCAGCAGAGATCGGGACAGGGTGAACTATGGCTACACCTTC. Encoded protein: CASRDRDRVNYGYTF.